What follows are 13 T cell receptor beta chains derived from one specimen sequenced in a study of blood T cell repertoires in COVID-19. Generated by immunoSEQ multiplex PCR, the TCRdb table keeps only in-frame clones and is missing some. The sample lists some 27,000 clones, 87% seen once, with 16% in the top ten. The sample was peripheral blood. The receptors derive from a human donor in a cohort sampled during active COVID-19.

The chain couples TRBV4-2 to TRBJ2-3; 16 bases are a match to TRBD2. CDR1 and CDR2 (germline): LGHNA, YNFKEQ. After removal of 0 bases from V and 5 bases from J, the junction contained 5 bases not matched to a gene. CDR3 length: 18 amino acids. CDR3 in DNA: TGTGCCAGCAGCCAAGACCTGGGACTAGCGGGAGGGGGAGATACGCAGTATTTT. Translation gives CASSQDLGLAGGGDTQYF.

The gene calls are TRBV6-1 and TRBJ1-2; D is uncertain. The CDR3 has 13 amino acids. V was pared by 2 bases and J by 2 bases, with 6 bases between. CDR1 and CDR2 (germline): MNHNS, SASEGT. The CDR3 is CASSENRNYGYTF. The CDR3 bases are TGTGCCAGCAGTGAAAACAGAAACTATGGCTACACCTTC.

This clone was observed a single time. The genes are TRBV5-4 and TRBJ1-2, with 7 bases identical to TRBD1. Germline V gene sequence: CDR1 SGHNT, CDR2 YYREEE (reference sequence). With V trimmed by 4 bases and J by 0 bases, 6 bases remained unmatched. The CDR3 spans 15 residues. The CDR3 nucleotides read TGTGCCAGCAGCCTACAGGACAGGCCTAACTATGGCTACACCTTC. This sequence encodes CASSLQDRPNYGYTF.

V gene TRBV5-4 combines with J gene TRBJ2-1, with D maybe TRBD2 (5 bases). This CDR3 has 14 amino acids. Germline CDR1 and CDR2: SGHNT and YYREEE (reference sequence). Trimming stripped 0 bases from V and 4 bases from J, with 8 bases between. The CDR3 is CASSLVGNYNEQFF. In DNA form, the CDR3 reads TGTGCCAGCAGCTTGGTCGGGAATTACAATGAGCAGTTCTTC.

V usage is TRBV7-8 and J usage is TRBJ2-1, with 9 bases matching TRBD1. Trimming removed 2 bases from V and 4 bases from J; junction bases left unmatched: 9. The germline V gene has CDR1 SGHVS and CDR2 FQNEAQ. CDR3 length equals 17 residues. The CDR3 spells CASSLNSGTGSYNEQFF. The DNA for the CDR3 is TGTGCCAGCAGCTTAAACTCCGGGACAGGGTCTTACAATGAGCAGTTCTTC.

The rearrangement uses TRBV18 and TRBJ2-2; TRBD2 matches at 12 bases. Germline V gene lookup returns CDR1 KGHSH and CDR2 LQKENI. This CDR3 region has 16 residues. The V segment lost 2 bases and the J segment 6 bases; nucleotides outside the gene matches: 4. DNA of the CDR3: TGTGCCAGCTCACCAATGACTAGCGGGAGCGCCGGGGAGCTGTTTTTT. This gives the protein CASSPMTSGSAGELFF. Together with reference TRBV18 and TRBJ2-2, the CDR3 gives the full variable domain: NAGVMQNPRHLVRRRGQEARLRCSPMKGHSHVYWYRQLPEEGLKFMVYLQKENIIDESGMPKERFSAEFPKEGPSILRIQQVVRGDSAAYFCASSPMTSGSAGELFFGEGSRLTVL.

The CDR3 region is CSVDRGQGTDTQYF. Here the CDR3 DNA reads TGCAGCGTTGACAGGGGGCAGGGCACAGATACGCAGTATTTT. The chain employs TRBV29-1 and TRBJ2-3; 8 bases align to TRBD1. This CDR3 contains 14 residues. Per the germline V gene, CDR1 is SQVTM and CDR2 is ANQGSEA. After removal of 3 bases from V and 1 base from J, the junction contained 3 bases not matched to a gene.

This sequence joins TRBV5-1 and TRBJ2-2, with unresolved D. V gave up 6 bases and J gave up 0 bases, with 9 bases separating them. Germline CDR1 is SGHRS and CDR2 is YFSETQ. There are 14 residues in the CDR3. CDR3 region: CASTLVSNTGELFF. Written as DNA, the CDR3 is TGCGCCAGCACTCTAGTATCGAACACCGGGGAGCTGTTTTTT.

The chain joins TRBV14 to TRBJ2-7, with 8 bases fitting TRBD1. This CDR3 has 16 residues. Germline lookup yields CDR1 SGHDN and CDR2 FVKESK. The J segment lost 6 bases and the V segment lost 3 bases, leaving 13 bases of the junction unmatched. CDR3 DNA: TGTGCCAGCAGCCACCTATCCAGGACAGGGAGTCTCGAGCAGTACTTC. Amino acids: CASSHLSRTGSLEQYF.

This clone was counted once. CDR3 coding DNA: TGTGCCAGCACTCCCCTGGGACAGGGCGCTTCTGGGGCCAACGTCCTGACTTTC. It translates to CASTPLGQGASGANVLTF. The chain links TRBV28 to TRBJ2-6, with 9 nucleotides matching TRBD1. CDR3 length: 18 residues. J gave up 1 base and V 7 bases, and 11 bases lay outside the gene matches. In germline, CDR1 is MDHEN, CDR2 SYDVKM.

The chain carries TRBV7-8 and TRBJ2-3; possible D gene TRBD2, 7 bases. The CDR3 consists of 16 residues. Trimming removed 5 bases at V and 2 bases at J, with 17 bases between. Looked up from germline, CDR1 is SGHVS and CDR2 is FQNEAQ. Written as DNA, the CDR3 is TGTGCCAGCAGCCCAAAGGGTGGGGGGGCCACAGATACGCAGTATTTT. It yields the protein CASSPKGGGATDTQYF.

The chain is built from TRBV15 and TRBJ1-2, with 9 positions matching TRBD1. V shed 7 bases, J shed 6 bases, and the junction held 9 bases outside the gene matches. The CDR3 is made up of 14 amino acids. Germline loops: CDR1 LNHNV, CDR2 YYDKDF (reference sequence). The CDR3 spells CATTHTGTGNGYTF. DNA for the CDR3: TGTGCCACCACCCATACCGGGACAGGGAATGGCTACACCTTC.

This clone was counted a few times. The rearrangement joins TRBV4-3 to TRBJ2-2, with D perhaps TRBD2 (7 bases). Germline V lookup: CDR1 LGHNA, CDR2 YSLEER. The V end was cut by 3 bases, the J end by 0 bases, with 20 bases between. CDR3 size: 19 residues. The CDR3 loop reads CASSHPGGRQYPNTGELFF. The CDR3 DNA reads as TGCGCCAGCAGCCATCCCGGGGGGCGGCAGTACCCGAACACCGGGGAGCTGTTTTTT.